The 31 T cell receptor beta chains listed next were all sequenced from one sample in a study of T-cell reconstitution after alpha-beta-depleted transplantation in children. Preparation of the TCRbeta library was carried out with unique molecular identifiers. TCRdb analysed the PCR reads with MiXCR anew, one entry per CDR3 protein. The data hold 500,000 to 600,000 distinct CDR3 sequences, with roughly a quarter observed a single time. Sequencing was performed on PBMCs, taken before TCRalphabeta/CD19-depleted stem cell transplant. The receptors come from a boy in the first two years of life with Wiskott-Aldrich syndrome, due to receive a stem cell transplant.

This chain uses TRBV19 with TRBJ1-1, with 9 bases aligning to TRBD1. Germline V gene lookup returns CDR1 LNHDA and CDR2 SQIVND (reference sequence). V lost 2 bases and J lost 1; bases outside the gene matches: 11. This CDR3 has 18 residues. DNA of the CDR3: TGTGCCAGTAGTATATTCGGACAGGGGAAAAGTCCGAACACTGAAGCTTTCTTT. This translates into CASSIFGQGKSPNTEAFF.

The V and J genes are TRBV24-1 and TRBJ1-2; the D gene is possibly TRBD1 (6 bases). The CDR3 length is 14 residues. Trimming left V 4 bases short and J 5 bases short, with 13 bases between. Looked up from germline, CDR1 is KGHDR and CDR2 is SFDVKD. This CDR3 is CATSDRDTEYGYTF. In DNA, the CDR3 is TGTGCCACCAGTGACCGGGACACAGAATATGGCTACACCTTC.

The V and J genes are TRBV6-1 and TRBJ2-2, with 13 bases matching TRBD2. The V segment lost 6 bases and the J segment 6 bases; nucleotides outside the gene matches: 4. This CDR3 region has 15 residues. The germline V gene encodes CDR1 MNHNS and CDR2 SASEGT. CDR3 in amino acids: CASSRTSGSAGELFF. DNA for the CDR3: TGTGCCAGCAGCCGGACTAGCGGGAGCGCCGGGGAGCTGTTTTTT.

The sample holds a few counts of this clonotype. This chain links TRBV7-9 with TRBJ2-3, with D unresolved. This CDR3 spans 15 amino acids. Germline loops: CDR1 SEHNR, CDR2 FQNEAQ (reference sequence). Trimming took 2 bases from V and 0 from J, leaving 9 bases between them. The CDR3 sequence is CASSLIGLSTDTQYF. The CDR3 coding sequence is TGTGCCAGCAGCTTAATCGGGTTAAGCACAGATACGCAGTATTTT.

This chain links TRBV5-5 with TRBJ2-1; no firm D call. The V end was cut by 0 bases, the J end by 8 bases, with 9 bases between. The germline V gene encodes CDR1 SGHKS and CDR2 YYEKEE (reference sequence). The CDR3 totals 13 residues. The CDR3 protein is CASSLGVRDEQFF. The DNA of the CDR3 is TGTGCCAGCAGCTTGGGGGTTAGGGATGAGCAGTTCTTC.

This clonotype has just a few counts. This chain joins TRBV7-2 and TRBJ2-3; the match to TRBD2 covers 9 bases. The V and J ends lost 5 bases and 1 base, in that order; junction bases with no gene match: 7. The CDR3 has 16 amino acids. Germline V CDR1 and CDR2: SGHTA, FQGNSA. CDR3 amino acids: CASSIGTSMGTDTQYF. The CDR3 DNA reads as TGTGCCAGCAGCATCGGGACTAGCATGGGCACAGATACGCAGTATTTT.

This clonotype was observed once. The CDR3 DNA reads as TGCAGTGCGAACCCGGGACTAGTCGAGACCCAGTACTTC. It is translated as CSANPGLVETQYF. The J gene is TRBJ2-5, the V gene TRBV20-1; TRBD2 matches 8 bases. The CDR3 spans 13 residues. The germline V gene encodes CDR1 DFQATT and CDR2 SNEGSKA (reference sequence). V gave up 6 bases and J gave up 5 bases; unmatched junction bases: 8.

This clonotype was counted only a few times. The chain has TRBV10-3 and TRBJ1-1; tentative D call: TRBD1 (6 bases). Trimming cost V 6 bases and J 3 bases, with 14 bases left between them. There are 14 residues in the CDR3. Looked up from germline, CDR1 is ENHRY and CDR2 is SYGVKD. CDR3 bases: TGTGCCATCAGCTTACAGGGCGTGGACACTGAAGCTTTCTTT. Its translation is CAISLQGVDTEAFF.

There are a few counts of this clonotype. V gene TRBV9 combines with J gene TRBJ2-5, with a tentative D call TRBD1 (5 bases). Trimming stripped 4 bases from V and 2 bases from J, with 15 bases between. The germline CDR1 and CDR2 sequences are SGDLS and YYNGEE. This CDR3 region has 15 residues. This CDR3 reads CASSSRQTKQETQYF. The DNA for the CDR3 is TGTGCCAGCAGCTCCCGACAGACAAAGCAAGAGACCCAGTACTTC.

This clonotype was counted only a few times. The chain links TRBV20-1 to TRBJ2-5; 7 bases are shared with TRBD2. CDR1 is DFQATT and CDR2 is SNEGSKA in the germline V gene (reference sequence). The CDR3 has 15 residues. J lost 3 bases, V lost 3 bases, and 10 bases had no gene match. The CDR3 region is CSARGAGAPKETQYF. As DNA, the CDR3 is TGCAGTGCTAGGGGCGCGGGAGCCCCCAAAGAGACCCAGTACTTC.

The rearrangement joins TRBV5-6 to TRBJ2-5; 13 bases agree with TRBD2. From germline, CDR1 is SGHDT and CDR2 YYEEEE. J gave up 5 bases and V 2 bases, and 6 bases lay outside the gene matches. The CDR3 has 16 amino acids. This CDR3 is CASSFRTSGRSETQYF. In nucleotides, the CDR3 is TGTGCCAGCAGCTTTCGGACTAGCGGGAGAAGTGAGACCCAGTACTTC.

V gene TRBV12-3 or TRBV12-4 combines with J gene TRBJ2-1; tentatively, D is TRBD1 or TRBD2 (5 bases each). Trimming stripped 6 bases from V and 5 bases from J, with 17 bases between. This CDR3 comprises 15 residues. The DNA for the CDR3 is TGTGCCAGCAGAAAATCTATTCGGGACGACAATGAGCAGTTCTTC. Translated, it gives CASRKSIRDDNEQFF.

This rearrangement joins TRBV10-3 to TRBJ1-4; possible D gene TRBD1, 5 bases. This CDR3 has 16 residues. V lost 3 bases and J lost 3, with 14 bases in between. Germline V gene data show CDR1 as ENHRY and CDR2 as SYGVKD. The CDR3 DNA follows: TGTGCCATCAGTGAAGGACGGGGGGATTCTAATGAAAAACTGTTTTTT. Its protein product is CAISEGRGDSNEKLFF.

CDR3 DNA: TGTGCCAGCAGCTTTTATCATCTAGGAAACAATGAGCAGTTCTTC. Its translation is CASSFYHLGNNEQFF. The chain employs TRBV5-5 and TRBJ2-1; D remains unclear. CDR1 SGHKS and CDR2 YYEKEE come from the germline V gene (reference sequence). Trimming cost V 2 bases and J 5 bases, with 14 bases left between them. The CDR3 sequence is 15 residues long.

The J gene is TRBJ2-2, the V gene TRBV5-1; D remains ambiguous. Trimming left V 4 bases short and J 1 base short, with 8 bases between. CDR3 length: 14 amino acids. Germline V gene sequence: CDR1 SGHRS, CDR2 YFSETQ. This CDR3 is CASSADGNTGELFF. The CDR3, as DNA: TGCGCCAGCAGCGCGGACGGGAACACCGGGGAGCTGTTTTTT.

This clonotype has a handful of counts. The V call is TRBV5-1, the J call TRBJ2-1; TRBD2 aligns across 7 bases. This CDR3 has 14 amino acids. Germline V gene data show CDR1 as SGHRS and CDR2 as YFSETQ. J lost 5 bases, V lost 4 bases, and 6 bases had no gene match. CDR3 sequence (DNA): TGCGCCAGCAGCCGCCTCGGGGGGAACAATGAGCAGTTCTTC. It specifies CASSRLGGNNEQFF.

The chain combines TRBV14 with TRBJ1-1, with 8 bases matching TRBD1. The CDR3 length is 15 residues. J lost 1 base, V lost 2 bases, and 3 bases had no gene match. Germline V gene sequence: CDR1 SGHDN, CDR2 FVKESK. This chain's CDR3 is CASSQFGTGNTEAFF. CDR3 DNA sequence: TGTGCCAGCAGCCAATTCGGGACAGGGAACACTGAAGCTTTCTTT.

The genes are TRBV5-1 and TRBJ2-7, with 8 bases fitting TRBD1. Trimming at V came to 4 bases and at J to 1 base, leaving 10 bases not matched to a gene. The CDR3 is 16 residues long. The germline V gene encodes CDR1 SGHRS and CDR2 YFSETQ. The CDR3 loop reads CASSLLYRDRSYEQYF. The CDR3, as DNA: TGCGCCAGCAGCCTACTGTACAGGGACAGGTCCTACGAGCAGTACTTC. Filled out from reference TRBV5-1 and TRBJ2-7, the complete variable domain reads KAGVTQTPRYLIKTRGQQVTLSCSPISGHRSVSWYQQTPGQGLQFLFEYFSETQRNKGNFPGRFSGRQFSNSRSEMNVSTLELGDSALYLCASSLLYRDRSYEQYFGPGTRLTVT.

The CDR3 sequence: CSVAGGEAYEQYF. The CDR3 DNA is TGCAGCGTTGCGGGGGGCGAAGCCTACGAGCAGTACTTC. This chain joins TRBV29-1 and TRBJ2-7; D perhaps matches TRBD2 (7 bases). The V end lost 4 bases, the J end lost 2 bases, and 12 bases lay between the germline ends. Germline values: CDR1 SQVTM, CDR2 ANQGSEA. The CDR3 is 13 residues long.

V gene TRBV10-3 combines with J gene TRBJ2-1, with TRBD2 identical over 14 bases. CDR1 is ENHRY and CDR2 is SYGVKD in the germline V gene. The CDR3 spans 13 residues. Germline trimming cut 10 bases from V and 12 bases from J; bases unmatched to any gene: 8. Here the CDR3 reads CASGLAGGDGQFF. CDR3 coding DNA: TGTGCCAGCGGACTAGCGGGAGGCGATGGGCAGTTCTTC.

This clonotype was picked up a small number of times. The J gene is TRBJ2-3, the V gene TRBV20-1; the D gene is possibly TRBD2 (5 bases). Germline CDR1 DFQATT, CDR2 SNEGSKA (reference sequence). With 6 bases removed from V and 1 base from J, the gap between germline ends came to 17 bases. This CDR3 spans 15 amino acids. The CDR3 loop is CSAAGELSGTDTQYF. In DNA, the CDR3 is TGCAGTGCGGCCGGGGAGCTCAGTGGCACAGATACGCAGTATTTT.

The rearrangement uses TRBV28 and TRBJ2-2; 9 bases match TRBD2. With V trimmed by 10 bases and J by 4 bases, 22 bases remained unmatched. Germline-derived CDR1 and CDR2 are MDHEN and SYDVKM. CDR3 length equals 19 residues. This chain's CDR3 is CATTQGSGRFIQFTGELFF. CDR3 coding DNA: TGTGCCACCACCCAGGGTAGCGGGAGATTCATTCAATTCACCGGGGAGCTGTTTTTT.

This clonotype was seen only a few times. This chain links TRBV7-6 with TRBJ2-7, with 7 bases identical to TRBD1. Germline CDR1 SGHVS, CDR2 FNYEAQ. The CDR3 covers 16 residues. Germline trimming cut 5 bases from V and 2 bases from J; bases unmatched to any gene: 12. The DNA of the CDR3 is TGTGCCAGCAGCCCGAGCGTGGGTACAGGGGCCTACGAGCAGTACTTC. This codes for CASSPSVGTGAYEQYF.

The chain is built from TRBV5-5 and TRBJ2-5, with a possible D match to TRBD2 (5 bases). This CDR3 has 15 residues. The V and J ends lost 4 bases and 4 bases respectively, with 17 bases between them. The germline gives CDR1 SGHKS, CDR2 YYEKEE (reference sequence). CDR3 DNA sequence: TGTGCCAGCAGCCACCACCCAACTAGTGGAGAGACCCAGTACTTC. It yields the protein CASSHHPTSGETQYF.

This chain connects TRBV20-1 to TRBJ2-1, with a possible D match to TRBD2 (5 bases). This CDR3 is built from 13 residues. The V and J ends lost 1 base and 11 bases respectively, with 15 bases between them. CDR1 is DFQATT, CDR2 SNEGSKA, per germline (reference sequence). The CDR3 DNA is TGCAGTGCTAGAGTAGAAGGGCCCGGGAAGCAGTTCTTC. Encoded protein: CSARVEGPGKQFF.

The rearrangement joins TRBV12-5 to TRBJ2-1, with TRBD2 matching over 10 bases. Germline loops: CDR1 LGHNT, CDR2 FRNRAP. This CDR3 spans 14 amino acids. Trimming removed 6 bases from V and 4 bases from J; junction bases left unmatched: 3. CDR3 sequence reads: CASGGLASYNEQFF. CDR3 sequence (DNA): TGTGCTAGTGGGGGACTAGCGTCATACAATGAGCAGTTCTTC. The entire variable domain, with the rest obtained from reference TRBV12-5 and TRBJ2-1, is as follows: DARVTQTPRHKVTEMGQEVTMRCQPILGHNTVFWYRQTMMQGLELLAYFRNRAPLDDSGMPKDRFSAEMPDATLATLKIQPSEPRDSAVYFCASGGLASYNEQFFGPGTRLTVL.

This clonotype was observed a few times. CDR3 protein: CASSLPEFYNEQFF. CDR3 sequence (DNA): TGTGCCAGCAGTTTACCAGAATTCTACAATGAGCAGTTCTTC. This chain joins TRBV12-3 or TRBV12-4 and TRBJ2-1; no definite D call. The CDR3 contains 14 residues. The V end lost 2 bases, the J end lost 3 bases, and 8 bases lay between the germline ends.

This chain links TRBV6-1 with TRBJ1-5; D ambiguous. V dropped 5 bases and J dropped 3 bases, with 17 bases sitting between them. This CDR3 comprises 16 residues. From germline, CDR1 is MNHNS and CDR2 SASEGT. The CDR3 spells CASSPTTWSNNQPQHF. CDR3 DNA: TGTGCCAGCAGTCCCACGACTTGGTCTAACAATCAGCCCCAGCATTTT.

J is TRBJ2-5 and V is TRBV5-1; D possibly corresponds to TRBD2 (6 bases). The V gene lost 3 bases and the J gene lost 1 base, with 10 bases spanning the gap. Germline V gene lookup returns CDR1 SGHRS and CDR2 YFSETQ. The CDR3 runs to 14 residues. The CDR3 DNA reads as TGCGCCAGCAGCTCATCTAGCGTCCAAGAGACCCAGTACTTC. Translation gives CASSSSSVQETQYF.

This clonotype was counted between two and nine times. The chain carries TRBV3-1 and TRBJ1-1; D is ambiguous. The V gene's germline CDR1 is LGHDT and CDR2 YNNKEL (reference sequence). The CDR3 sequence is 14 residues long. The V and J ends lost 2 bases and 2 bases respectively, with 9 bases between them. CDR3 in DNA: TGTGCCAGCAGCCAACTACAGACCAACACTGAAGCTTTCTTT. Amino acids: CASSQLQTNTEAFF.

This clonotype was seen ten or more times. The V call is TRBV7-9, the J call TRBJ2-3; D gene uncertain. Germline CDR1 and CDR2: SEHNR and FQNEAQ (reference sequence). V was pared by 2 bases and J by 5 bases, with 5 bases between. The CDR3 length is 12 residues. CDR3 region: CASSLNVDTQYF. The CDR3 nucleotides are TGTGCCAGCAGCTTAAACGTAGATACGCAGTATTTT.